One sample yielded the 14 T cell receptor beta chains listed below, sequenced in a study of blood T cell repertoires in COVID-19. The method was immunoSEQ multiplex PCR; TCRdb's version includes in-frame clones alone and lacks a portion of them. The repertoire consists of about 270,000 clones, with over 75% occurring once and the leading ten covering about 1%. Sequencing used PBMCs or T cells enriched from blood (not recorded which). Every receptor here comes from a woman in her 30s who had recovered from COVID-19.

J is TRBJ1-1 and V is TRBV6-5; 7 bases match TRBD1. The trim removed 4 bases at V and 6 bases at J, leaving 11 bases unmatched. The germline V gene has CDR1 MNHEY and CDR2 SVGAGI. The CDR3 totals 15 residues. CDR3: CASSSDREFHPEAFF. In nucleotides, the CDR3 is TGTGCCAGCAGTTCTGACAGGGAATTTCACCCTGAAGCTTTCTTT.

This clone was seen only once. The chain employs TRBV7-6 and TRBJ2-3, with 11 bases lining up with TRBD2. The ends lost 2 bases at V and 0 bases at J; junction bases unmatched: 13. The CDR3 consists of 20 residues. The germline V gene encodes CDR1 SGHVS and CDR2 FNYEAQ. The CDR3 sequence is CASSLLTSGADIPSTDTQYF. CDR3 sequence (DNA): TGTGCCAGCAGCTTATTGACTAGCGGGGCGGACATTCCTAGCACAGATACGCAGTATTTT.

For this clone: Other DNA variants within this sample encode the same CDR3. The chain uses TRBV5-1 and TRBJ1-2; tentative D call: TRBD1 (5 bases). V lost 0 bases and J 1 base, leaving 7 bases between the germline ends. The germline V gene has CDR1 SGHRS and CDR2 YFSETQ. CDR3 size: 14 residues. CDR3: CASSLETVNYGYTF. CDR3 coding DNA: TGCGCCAGCAGCTTGGAGACAGTTAACTATGGCTACACCTTC.

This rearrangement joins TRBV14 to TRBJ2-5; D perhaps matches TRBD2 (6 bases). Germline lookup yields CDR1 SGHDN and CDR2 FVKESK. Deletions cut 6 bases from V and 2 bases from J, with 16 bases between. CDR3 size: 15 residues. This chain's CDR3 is CASRSSGGDQETQYF. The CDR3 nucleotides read TGTGCCAGCAGAAGTAGTGGAGGGGATCAAGAGACCCAGTACTTC.

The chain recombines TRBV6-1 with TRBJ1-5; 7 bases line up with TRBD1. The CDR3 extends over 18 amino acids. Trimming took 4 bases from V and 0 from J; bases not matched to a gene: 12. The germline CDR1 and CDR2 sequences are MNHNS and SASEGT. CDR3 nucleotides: TGTGCCAGCAGTGCCCGAAGGGGGCCGGGGTATAGCAATCAGCCCCAGCATTTT. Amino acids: CASSARRGPGYSNQPQHF.

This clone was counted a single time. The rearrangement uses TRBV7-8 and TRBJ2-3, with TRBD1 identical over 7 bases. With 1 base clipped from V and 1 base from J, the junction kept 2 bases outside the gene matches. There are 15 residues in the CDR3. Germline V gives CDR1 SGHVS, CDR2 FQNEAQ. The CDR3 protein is CASSLDGQGTDTQYF. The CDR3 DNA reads TGTGCCAGCAGCTTAGACGGACAGGGCACAGATACGCAGTATTTT. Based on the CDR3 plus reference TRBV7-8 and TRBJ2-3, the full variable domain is GAGVSQSPRYKVAKRGQDVALRCDPISGHVSLFWYQQALGQGPEFLTYFQNEAQLDKSGLPSDRFFAERPEGSVSTLKIQRTQQEDSAVYLCASSLDGQGTDTQYFGPGTRLTVL.

The CDR3 is CAWAGGRGRQPQHF. The CDR3 coding sequence is TGTGCCTGGGCCGGGGGGAGGGGAAGGCAGCCCCAGCATTTT. The chain is built from TRBV30 and TRBJ1-5, with a tentative D call TRBD1 (5 bases). The germline V gene has CDR1 GTSNPN and CDR2 SVGIG (reference sequence). The CDR3 runs to 14 residues. V was trimmed by 5 bases and J by 7 bases, leaving 18 bases between them.

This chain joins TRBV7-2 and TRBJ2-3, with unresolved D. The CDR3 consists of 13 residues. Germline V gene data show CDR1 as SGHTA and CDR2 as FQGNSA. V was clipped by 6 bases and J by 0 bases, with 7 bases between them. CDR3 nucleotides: TGTGCCAGCAGGCAAACTAGCACAGATACGCAGTATTTT. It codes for CASRQTSTDTQYF.

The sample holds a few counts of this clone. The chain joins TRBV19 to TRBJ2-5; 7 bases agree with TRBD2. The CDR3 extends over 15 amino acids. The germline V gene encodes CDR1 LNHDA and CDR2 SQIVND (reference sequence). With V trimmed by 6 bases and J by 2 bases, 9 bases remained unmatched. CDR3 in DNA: TGTGCCAGTAGGGGGGGGACCGGGTTACAAGAGACCCAGTACTTC. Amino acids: CASRGGTGLQETQYF.

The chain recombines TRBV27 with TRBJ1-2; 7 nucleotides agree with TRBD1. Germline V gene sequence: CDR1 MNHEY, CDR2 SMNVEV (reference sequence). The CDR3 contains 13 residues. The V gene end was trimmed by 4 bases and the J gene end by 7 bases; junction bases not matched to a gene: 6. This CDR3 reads CASSYDRDSGYTF. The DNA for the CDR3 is TGTGCCAGCAGTTACGACAGGGATAGTGGCTACACCTTC.

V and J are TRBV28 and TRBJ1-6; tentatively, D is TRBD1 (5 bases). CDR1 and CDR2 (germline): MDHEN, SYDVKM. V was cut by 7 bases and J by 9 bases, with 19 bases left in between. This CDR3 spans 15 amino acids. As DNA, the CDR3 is TGTGCCAGCACCACGGTCGGGGGATTGGGTTCACCCCTCCACTTT. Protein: CASTTVGGLGSPLHF.

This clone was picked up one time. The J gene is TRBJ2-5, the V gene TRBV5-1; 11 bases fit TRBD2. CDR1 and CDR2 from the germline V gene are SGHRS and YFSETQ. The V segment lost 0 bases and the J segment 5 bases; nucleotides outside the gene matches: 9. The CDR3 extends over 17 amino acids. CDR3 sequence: CASSLELAGVGSETQYF. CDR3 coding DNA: TGCGCCAGCAGCTTGGAACTAGCGGGAGTGGGGAGTGAGACCCAGTACTTC.

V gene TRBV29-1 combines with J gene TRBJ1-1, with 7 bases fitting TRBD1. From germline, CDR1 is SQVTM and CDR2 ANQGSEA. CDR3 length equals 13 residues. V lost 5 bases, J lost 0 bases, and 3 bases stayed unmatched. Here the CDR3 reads CSVQGGMNTEAFF. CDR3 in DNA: TGCAGCGTTCAGGGGGGAATGAACACTGAAGCTTTCTTT. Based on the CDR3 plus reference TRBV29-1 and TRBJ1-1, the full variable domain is SAVISQKPSRDICQRGTSLTIQCQVDSQVTMMFWYRQQPGQSLTLIATANQGSEATYESGFVIDKFPISRPNLTFSTLTVSNMSPEDSSIYLCSVQGGMNTEAFFGQGTRLTVV.

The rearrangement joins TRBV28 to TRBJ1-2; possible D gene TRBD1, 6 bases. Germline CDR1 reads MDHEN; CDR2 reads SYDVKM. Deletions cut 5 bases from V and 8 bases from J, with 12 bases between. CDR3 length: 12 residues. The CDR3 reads CASSDYRDGYTF. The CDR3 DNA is TGTGCCAGCAGTGATTACAGGGACGGCTACACCTTC.